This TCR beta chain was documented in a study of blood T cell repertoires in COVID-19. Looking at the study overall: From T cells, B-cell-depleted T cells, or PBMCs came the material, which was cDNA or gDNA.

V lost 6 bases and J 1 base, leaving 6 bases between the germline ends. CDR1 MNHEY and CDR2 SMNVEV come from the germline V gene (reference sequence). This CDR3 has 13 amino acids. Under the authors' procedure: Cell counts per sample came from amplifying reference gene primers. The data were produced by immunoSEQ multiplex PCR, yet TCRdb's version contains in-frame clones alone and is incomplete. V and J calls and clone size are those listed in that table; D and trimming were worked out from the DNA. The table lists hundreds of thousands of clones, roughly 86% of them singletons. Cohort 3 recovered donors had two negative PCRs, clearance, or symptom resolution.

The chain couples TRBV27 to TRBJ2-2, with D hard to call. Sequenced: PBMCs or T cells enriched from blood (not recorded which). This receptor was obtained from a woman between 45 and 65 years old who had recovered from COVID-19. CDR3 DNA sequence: TGTGCCAGCAGCAGGTGGAACACCGGGGAGCTGTTTTTT. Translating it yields CASSRWNTGELFF.